The rows below give T cell receptor beta chains drawn from one sample of a study of blood T cells in healthy people across ages. Each CDR3 protein gets one entry after TCRdb re-called the 5' RACE reads with MiXCR. The sample holds approximately 880,000 distinct CDR3 sequences, approximately 49% seen once. The specimen sequenced was blood. The receptors here all came from a man in his thirties or forties in good health. CDR3s include the opening cysteine and the closing phenylalanine or tryptophan. D genes are given only for firm matches. Expanded clones are given a class, and other clones once, few, many or no size at all.

J gene	D gene	V gene	clone size	CDR3 protein	CDR3 DNA
TRBJ2-3	TRBD2	TRBV6-6	.	CASSYSGGHDTDTQYF	TGTGCCAGCAGTTACAGCGGGGGCCACGACACAGATACGCAGTATTTT
TRBJ2-3	TRBD1	TRBV18	few	CASSLRPPGQGYEDTQYF	TGTGCCAGCTCATTACGACCGCCGGGACAGGGCTATGAAGATACGCAGTATTTT
TRBJ2-3	.	TRBV30	.	CAGSVSHSGTSPDTQYF	TGTGCCGGGAGTGTATCTCACTCCGGGACGAGTCCAGATACGCAGTATTTT
TRBJ1-2	.	TRBV6-2/TRBV6-3	.	CASADWNYGYTF	TGTGCCAGCGCCGATTGGAACTATGGCTACACCTTC
TRBJ1-2	TRBD1	TRBV28	.	CASNDRDSFLYGYTF	TGTGCCAGCAATGACCGGGACAGCTTTTTGTATGGCTACACCTTC
TRBJ2-1	.	TRBV28	few	CASSDSFRSNEQFF	TGTGCCAGCAGCGACAGCTTCCGAAGCAATGAGCAGTTCTTC
TRBJ2-5	TRBD2	TRBV4-2	.	CASSQVSGSRETQYF	TGTGCCAGCAGCCAAGTTAGCGGGTCCAGAGAGACCCAGTACTTC
TRBJ2-7	TRBD1	TRBV20-1	.	CSARDQGQGLYEQYF	TGCAGTGCTAGAGATCAGGGACAGGGACTCTACGAGCAGTACTTC
TRBJ2-1	.	TRBV5-5	.	CASSFHPLGEQFF	TGTGCCAGCAGCTTCCACCCCCTCGGGGAGCAGTTCTTC
TRBJ2-5	.	TRBV29-1	few	CSVEFPDSGETQYF	TGCAGCGTTGAATTCCCCGACAGTGGGGAGACCCAGTACTTC
TRBJ2-1	TRBD2	TRBV6-2/TRBV6-3	.	CASRRELAGGRHEQFF	TGTGCCAGCAGAAGGGAACTAGCGGGGGGGCGCCATGAGCAGTTCTTC
TRBJ1-1	.	TRBV20-1	few	CSARDARTGTEAFF	TGCAGTGCTAGAGATGCTCGAACGGGCACTGAAGCTTTCTTT
TRBJ2-2	.	TRBV10-3	.	CAISTTENTGELFF	TGTGCCATCAGTACGACAGAAAACACCGGGGAGCTGTTTTTT
TRBJ1-2	.	TRBV6-1	.	CASSERGGVYGYTF	TGTGCCAGCAGTGAGAGGGGGGGAGTCTATGGCTACACCTTC
TRBJ1-2	.	TRBV9	.	CASSVVTDNYGYTF	TGTGCCAGCAGCGTAGTTACAGATAACTATGGCTACACCTTC
TRBJ2-3	.	TRBV30	.	CAWTGQSTDTQYF	TGTGCCTGGACTGGACAGAGCACAGATACGCAGTATTTT
TRBJ2-3	TRBD2	TRBV5-5	many	CASSLVAGGPTDTQYF	TGTGCCAGCAGCCTTGTAGCGGGGGGACCCACAGATACGCAGTATTTT
TRBJ2-1	TRBD2	TRBV12-3/TRBV12-4	.	CASSFGRVRQYNEQFF	TGTGCCAGCAGTTTTGGGAGGGTGAGGCAATACAATGAGCAGTTCTTC
TRBJ2-7	TRBD2	TRBV20-1	few	CSVRAGSPYEQYF	TGCAGCGTTCGAGCGGGGTCTCCCTACGAGCAGTACTTT
TRBJ2-2	.	TRBV4-2	few	CASSPIEPANTGELFF	TGTGCCAGCAGCCCGATCGAGCCAGCGAACACCGGGGAGCTGTTTTTT
TRBJ2-3	.	TRBV7-9	.	CASSPDDGRAKAQYF	TGTGCCAGCAGCCCGGACGATGGACGGGCTAAGGCGCAGTATTTT
TRBJ2-7	.	TRBV5-1	.	CASSGAVISPYEQYF	TGCGCCAGCAGCGGGGCAGTTATTAGCCCCTACGAGCAGTACTTC
TRBJ2-1	TRBD2	TRBV4-2	.	CASSPDPWAGGTSSYNEQFF	TGTGCCAGCAGCCCGGACCCCTGGGCGGGGGGCACGAGCTCCTACAATGAGCAGTTCTTC
TRBJ1-4	.	TRBV5-1	.	CASSRGQVRATNEKLFF	TGCGCCAGCAGCCGGGGGCAGGTTAGGGCAACTAATGAAAAACTGTTTTTT
TRBJ2-3	.	TRBV5-1	.	CASSWDGQGTDTQYF	TGCGCCAGCAGCTGGGACGGCCAAGGCACAGATACGCAGTATTTT
TRBJ2-7	TRBD1	TRBV4-1	few	CASSPRQGTSEQYF	TGCGCCAGCAGCCCTCGACAGGGAACAAGCGAGCAGTACTTC
TRBJ1-5	.	TRBV6-5	.	CASSVGKYSNQPQHF	TGTGCCAGCAGTGTAGGAAAGTATAGCAATCAGCCCCAGCATTTT
TRBJ2-7	.	TRBV6-2/TRBV6-3	many	CASMRDTSYEQYF	TGTGCCAGCATGCGTGACACATCCTACGAGCAGTACTTC
TRBJ2-1	TRBD1	TRBV7-9	few	CASRDSGTGLYNEQFF	TGTGCCAGCAGAGACTCCGGGACAGGCCTCTACAATGAGCAGTTCTTC
TRBJ2-5	.	TRBV29-1	.	CSVWGRGGETQYF	TGCAGCGTGTGGGGCCGAGGGGGAGAGACCCAGTACTTC
TRBJ2-7	TRBD1	TRBV28	once	CASRATGGASYEQYF	TGTGCCAGCAGAGCTACAGGGGGTGCGTCCTACGAGCAGTACTTC
TRBJ2-1	.	TRBV3-1	medium-sized	CASSRVPHEQFF	TGTGCCAGCAGCCGTGTACCGCATGAGCAGTTCTTC
TRBJ2-3	.	TRBV11-2	.	CASSPRDLSDTQYF	TGTGCCAGCAGCCCCCGGGACCTATCAGATACGCAGTATTTT
TRBJ1-6	.	TRBV20-1	.	CSARDGRTSSYNSPLHF	TGCAGTGCTAGGGACGGACGGACAAGCTCCTATAATTCACCCCTCCACTTT
TRBJ1-5	.	TRBV30	few	CAWSKKGNQPQHF	TGTGCCTGGAGTAAAAAAGGGAATCAGCCCCAGCATTTT
TRBJ2-7	TRBD1	TRBV30	few	CAWSVRTGLYEQYF	TGTGCCTGGAGTGTTCGGACAGGGTTGTACGAGCAGTACTTC
TRBJ2-4	.	TRBV7-2	.	CASSHSGTKNIQYF	TGTGCCAGCAGCCACTCAGGGACCAAAAACATTCAGTACTTC
TRBJ1-1	.	TRBV6-2/TRBV6-3	.	CASSLAVQGPEAFF	TGTGCCAGCAGTCTTGCCGTCCAAGGGCCTGAAGCTTTCTTT
TRBJ2-2	.	TRBV29-1	few	CSAHYTDSGELFF	TGCAGCGCCCATTATACAGACTCCGGGGAGCTGTTTTTT
TRBJ2-2	TRBD2	TRBV7-2	once	CASSLRGGGNTGELFF	TGTGCCAGCAGCTTAAGAGGCGGGGGGAACACCGGGGAGCTGTTTTTT
TRBJ2-3	TRBD1	TRBV5-1	.	CASSSSGTGGSDTQYF	TGCGCCAGCAGCTCTTCCGGGACAGGGGGCTCAGATACGCAGTATTTT
TRBJ2-5	TRBD2	TRBV4-3	.	CASSPTSGGVGETQYF	TGCGCCAGCAGCCCGACTAGCGGGGGGGTAGGCGAGACCCAGTACTTC
TRBJ2-5	.	TRBV4-1	.	CASRHREGETQYF	TGCGCCAGCCGCCATCGTGAAGGAGAGACCCAGTACTTC
TRBJ2-5	TRBD2	TRBV4-2	.	CASSQVRGVLAGLDEQYF	TGTGCCAGCAGCCAAGTACGGGGAGTGCTAGCGGGTTTGGATGAGCAGTACTTC